This TCR beta chain was sequenced in a study of Ad26.COV2.S vaccination and SARS-CoV-2 variants. Study in general: The donor participated in the COV1001 trial, in its Ad26.COV2.S arm.

Some clones are missing from TCRdb's copy, which holds only in-frame ones; the method was immunoSEQ multiplex PCR. The sample has over 350,000 clones, approximately 91% seen once; the top ten hold about 3.6%. Study conclusions and caveats: A substantial breadth of spike-specific CD8+ and CD4+ T cell responses after vaccination has been reported.

Specified treatment: some 20 received Ad26.COV2.S at low or high dose, single or two shots; about 5 received placebo; per-sample allocation not given. Collection of samples fell on day 63 after the first vaccine or placebo injection. An adult aged 18-55 years in Boston served as the donor. This clone was detected only once. Its antigen is undetermined. This CDR3 is built from 16 residues. Per germline, CDR1 SGHAT and CDR2 FQNNGV. V was trimmed by 0 bases and J by 5 bases, leaving 16 bases between them. The genes are TRBV11-2 and TRBJ2-5; D is ambiguous. Sequences were derived from peripheral blood, sampled in a trial of Ad26.COV2.S vaccine versus placebo. The receptor comes from a person between 18 and 60 years old who received the Ad26.COV2.S COVID-19 vaccine or a placebo. This CDR3 is CASSLDIESRSETQYF. The DNA for the CDR3 is TGTGCCAGCAGCTTAGATATAGAGAGCAGGTCGGAGACCCAGTACTTC.